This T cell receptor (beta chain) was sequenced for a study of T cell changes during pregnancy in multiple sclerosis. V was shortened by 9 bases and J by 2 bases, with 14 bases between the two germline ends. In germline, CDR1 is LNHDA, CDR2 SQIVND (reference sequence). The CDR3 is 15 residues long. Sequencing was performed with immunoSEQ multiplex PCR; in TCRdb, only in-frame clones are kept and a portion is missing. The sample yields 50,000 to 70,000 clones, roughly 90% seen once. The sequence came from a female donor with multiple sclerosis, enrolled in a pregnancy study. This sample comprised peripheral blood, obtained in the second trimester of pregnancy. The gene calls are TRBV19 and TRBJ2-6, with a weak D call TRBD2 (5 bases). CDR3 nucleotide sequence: TGTGCCAGCGGGCGGGCTGGCGCTGGGGCCAACGTCCTGACTTTC. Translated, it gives CASGRAGAGANVLTF.